The present T cell receptor beta chain was sequenced within a study of response to subunit inactivated influenza vaccine. Study-wide findings and caveats: Authors suggested few new T cells are recruited by each seasonal influenza vaccination.

TCRdb itself ran the RT-PCR reads through MiXCR, one entry per CDR3 protein. In the table there are hundreds of thousands of distinct CDR3 sequences, less than 15% of which are singletons. The CDR3 covers 15 residues. The V and J ends lost 4 bases and 3 bases, in that order; junction bases with no gene match: 2. This clonotype has more than one count but fewer than ten. Its antigen is unknown. The genes are TRBV12-3 or TRBV12-4 and TRBJ1-6, with TRBD1 matching 8 bases. The source is a man between 50 and 59 years old who received an inactivated influenza vaccine. The sample in question was PBMCs from blood, obtained less than 15 days before vaccination. CDR3 nucleotide sequence: TGTGCCAGCAGTTCCGACAGGGGCTATAATTCACCCCTCCACTTT. The encoded protein is CASSSDRGYNSPLHF.